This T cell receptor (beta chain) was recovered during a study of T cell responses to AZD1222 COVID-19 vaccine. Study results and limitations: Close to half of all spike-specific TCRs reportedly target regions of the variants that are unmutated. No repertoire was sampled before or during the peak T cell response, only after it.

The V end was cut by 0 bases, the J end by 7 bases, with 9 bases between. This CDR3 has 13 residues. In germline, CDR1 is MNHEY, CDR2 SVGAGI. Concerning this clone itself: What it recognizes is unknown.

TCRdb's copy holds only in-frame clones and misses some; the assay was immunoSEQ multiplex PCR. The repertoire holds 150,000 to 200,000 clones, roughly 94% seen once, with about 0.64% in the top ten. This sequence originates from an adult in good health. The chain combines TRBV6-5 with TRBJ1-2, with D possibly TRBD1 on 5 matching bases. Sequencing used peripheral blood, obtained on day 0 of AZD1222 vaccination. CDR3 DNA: TGTGCCAGCAGTTACTCAGGGGAGGGTGGCTACACCTTC. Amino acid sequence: CASSYSGEGGYTF.